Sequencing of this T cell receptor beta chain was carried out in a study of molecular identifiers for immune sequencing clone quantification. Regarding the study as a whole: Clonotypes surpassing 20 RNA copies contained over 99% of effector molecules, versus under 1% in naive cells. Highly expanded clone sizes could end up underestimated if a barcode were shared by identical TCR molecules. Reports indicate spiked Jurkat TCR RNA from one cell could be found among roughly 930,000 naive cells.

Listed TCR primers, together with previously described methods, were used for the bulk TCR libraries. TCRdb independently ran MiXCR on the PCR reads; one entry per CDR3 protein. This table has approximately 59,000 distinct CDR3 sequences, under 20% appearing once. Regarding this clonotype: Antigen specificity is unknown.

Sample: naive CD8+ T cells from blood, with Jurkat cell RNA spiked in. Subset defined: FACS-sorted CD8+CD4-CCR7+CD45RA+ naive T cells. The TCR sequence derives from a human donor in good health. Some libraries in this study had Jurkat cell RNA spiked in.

In DNA form, the CDR3 reads TGCAGTGCTAGAGAGATCGAGTCCCCAACCTACGAGCAGTACTTC. Translated: CSAREIESPTYEQYF. V usage is TRBV20-1 and J usage is TRBJ2-7; no definite D call. This CDR3 has 15 residues. Germline CDR1 is DFQATT and CDR2 is SNEGSKA (reference sequence). With 0 bases removed from V and 2 bases from J, the gap between germline ends came to 14 bases.